The present TCR beta chain was sequenced within a study of cytomegalovirus exposure and HLA in healthy donors. Germline assignment: CDR1 SNHLY and CDR2 FYNNEI. This CDR3 has 16 residues. The V gene end was trimmed by 4 bases and the J gene end by 7 bases; junction bases not matched to a gene: 12. The PCR used 60 Vbeta and 13 Jbeta primers. Here immunoSEQ multiplex PCR was the method, and the copy in TCRdb shows in-frame clones only, minus some. The sample lists under 200,000 clones, under 85% occurring once. The material sequenced was PBMCs. This rearrangement joins TRBV2 to TRBJ2-5, with TRBD2 matching 10 bases. The receptor was isolated from a female donor in good health and CMV-seronegative. CDR3 sequence: CASSGGSGRASGTQYF. The DNA for the CDR3 is TGTGCCAGCAGTGGGGGAAGCGGGAGGGCCTCGGGGACCCAGTACTTC.